This record looks at one TCR beta chain sequence and its context. The repertoire was sequenced with immunoSEQ multiplex PCR; TCRdb's copy has only in-frame clones and lacks some. Found here are about 750,000 clones, 80% to 95% of them singletons; the top ten hold more than 20%. Germline V gene lookup returns CDR1 MNHEY and CDR2 SMNVEV (reference sequence). The CDR3 is 15 residues long. Trimming removed 5 bases from V and 3 bases from J, with 17 bases in between. Terminally differentiated effector memory CD45RA+ cells were excluded by CCR7 positive selection of CD45RO-negative cells. The entry originates in a study of shared clonotypes between healthy human individuals.

The chain combines TRBV27 with TRBJ2-7; D remains ambiguous. Sequencing was carried out using naive CD8+ T cells sorted from blood. This receptor was identified in a man aged 25-45 years in good health. In nucleotides, the CDR3 is TGTGCCAGCAGTGTGACACCACCTGGAGTCTACGAGCAGTACTTC. It encodes CASSVTPPGVYEQYF.